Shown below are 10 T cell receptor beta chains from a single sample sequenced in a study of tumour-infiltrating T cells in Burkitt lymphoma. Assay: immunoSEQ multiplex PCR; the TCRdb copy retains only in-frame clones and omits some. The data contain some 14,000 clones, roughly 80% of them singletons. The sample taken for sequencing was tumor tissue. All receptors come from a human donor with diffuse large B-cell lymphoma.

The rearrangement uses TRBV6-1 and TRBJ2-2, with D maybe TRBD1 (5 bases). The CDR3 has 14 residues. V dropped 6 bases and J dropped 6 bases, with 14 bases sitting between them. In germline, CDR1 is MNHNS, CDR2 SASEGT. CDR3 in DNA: TGTGCCAGCAGGTTGACAGAGATCGCCGGGGAGCTGTTTTTT. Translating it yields CASRLTEIAGELFF.

CDR3 nucleotides: TGTGCCAGCAGCTTAGGTGGAGTATCCTACGAGCAGTACGTC. Its protein product is CASSLGGVSYEQYV. The V gene is TRBV7-9, the J gene TRBJ2-7; D is undetermined. The germline V gene encodes CDR1 SEHNR and CDR2 FQNEAQ (reference sequence). Trimming removed 1 base at V and 1 base at J, with 8 bases between. The CDR3 has 14 amino acids.

This chain's CDR3 is CATSRAGPWDIQYF. CDR3 coding DNA: TGTGCCACCAGCAGAGCGGGACCATGGGACATTCAGTACTTC. The rearrangement uses TRBV15 and TRBJ2-4, with D perhaps being TRBD1 or TRBD2 (5 bases each). Germline CDR1 reads LNHNV; CDR2 reads YYDKDF (reference sequence). The length of the CDR3 is 14 residues. V lost 1 base to trimming and J lost 8 bases, with 12 bases between them.

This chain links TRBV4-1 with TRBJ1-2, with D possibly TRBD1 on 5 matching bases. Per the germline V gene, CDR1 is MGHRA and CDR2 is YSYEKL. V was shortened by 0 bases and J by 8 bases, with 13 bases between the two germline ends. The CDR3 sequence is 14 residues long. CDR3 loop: CASSQELGPEGYTF. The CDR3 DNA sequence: TGCGCCAGCAGCCAAGAATTGGGACCGGAGGGCTACACCTTC.

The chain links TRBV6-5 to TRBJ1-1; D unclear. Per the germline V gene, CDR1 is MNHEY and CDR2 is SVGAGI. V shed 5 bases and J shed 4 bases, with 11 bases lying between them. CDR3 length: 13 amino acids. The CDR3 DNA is TGTGCCAGCAGTGAGATTCAAACCACTGAAGCTTTCTTT. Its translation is CASSEIQTTEAFF.

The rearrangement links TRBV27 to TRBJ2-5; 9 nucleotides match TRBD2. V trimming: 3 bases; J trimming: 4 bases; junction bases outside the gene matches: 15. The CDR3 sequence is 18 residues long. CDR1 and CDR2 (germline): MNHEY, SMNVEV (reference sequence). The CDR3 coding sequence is TGTGCCAGCAGTTTTAATAGCGGGAGTTGGTTGAGAGGAGAGACCCAGTACTTC. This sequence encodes CASSFNSGSWLRGETQYF.

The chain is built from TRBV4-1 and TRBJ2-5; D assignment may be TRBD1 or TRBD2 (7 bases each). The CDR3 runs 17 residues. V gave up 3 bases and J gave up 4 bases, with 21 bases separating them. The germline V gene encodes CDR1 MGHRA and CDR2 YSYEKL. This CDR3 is CASSHGAGGGLGETQYF. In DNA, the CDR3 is TGCGCCAGCAGCCATGGAGCAGGGGGGGGCCTCGGAGAGACCCAGTACTTC.

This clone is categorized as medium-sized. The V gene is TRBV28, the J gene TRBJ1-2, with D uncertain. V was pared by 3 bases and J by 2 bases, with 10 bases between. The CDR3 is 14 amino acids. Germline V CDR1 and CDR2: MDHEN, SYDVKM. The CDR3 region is CASSFPSQNYGYTF. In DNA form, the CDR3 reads TGTGCCAGCAGTTTCCCGAGCCAGAACTATGGCTACACCTTC.

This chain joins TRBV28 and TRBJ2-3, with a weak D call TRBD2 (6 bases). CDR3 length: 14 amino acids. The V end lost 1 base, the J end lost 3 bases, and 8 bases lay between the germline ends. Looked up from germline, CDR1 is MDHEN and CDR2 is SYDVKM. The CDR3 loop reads CASSLSGTTDTQYF. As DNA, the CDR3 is TGTGCCAGCAGTTTATCCGGGACTACAGATACGCAGTATTTT.

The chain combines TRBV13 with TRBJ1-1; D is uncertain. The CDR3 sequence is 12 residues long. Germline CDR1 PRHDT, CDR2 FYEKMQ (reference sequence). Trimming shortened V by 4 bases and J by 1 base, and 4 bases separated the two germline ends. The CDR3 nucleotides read TGTGCCAGCAGCTGGGGGAACACTGAAGCTTTCTTT. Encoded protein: CASSWGNTEAFF.